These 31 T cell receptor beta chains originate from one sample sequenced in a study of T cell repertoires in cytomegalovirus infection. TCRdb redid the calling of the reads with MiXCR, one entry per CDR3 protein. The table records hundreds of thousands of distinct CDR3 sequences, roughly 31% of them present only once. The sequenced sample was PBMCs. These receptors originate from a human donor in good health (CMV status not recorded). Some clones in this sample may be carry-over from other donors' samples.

CDR3 protein: CASTQGGDTDTQYF. The CDR3 coding sequence is TGCGCCAGCACCCAGGGGGGGGATACAGATACGCAGTATTTT. The V and J genes are TRBV4-1 and TRBJ2-3, with D perhaps TRBD1 or TRBD2 (7 bases each). V was clipped by 7 bases and J by 3 bases, with 14 bases between them. The CDR3 is 14 residues long. CDR1 and CDR2 from the germline V gene are MGHRA and YSYEKL.

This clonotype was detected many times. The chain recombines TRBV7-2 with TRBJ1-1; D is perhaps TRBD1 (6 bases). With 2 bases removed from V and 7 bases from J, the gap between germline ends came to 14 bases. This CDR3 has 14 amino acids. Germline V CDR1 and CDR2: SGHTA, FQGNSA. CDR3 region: CASSLSGGGGEAFF. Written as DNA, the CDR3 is TGTGCCAGCAGCTTAAGCGGGGGCGGAGGTGAAGCTTTCTTT. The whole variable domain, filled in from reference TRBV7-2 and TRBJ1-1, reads GAGVSQSPSNKVTEKGKDVELRCDPISGHTALYWYRQSLGQGLEFLIYFQGNSAPDKSGLPSDRFSAERTGGSVSTLTIQRTQQEDSAVYLCASSLSGGGGEAFFGQGTRLTVV.

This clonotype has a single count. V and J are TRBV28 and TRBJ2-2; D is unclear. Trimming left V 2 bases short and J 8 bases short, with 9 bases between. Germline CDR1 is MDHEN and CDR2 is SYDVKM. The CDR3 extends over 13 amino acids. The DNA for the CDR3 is TGTGCCAGCAGTTTAAACTCCCGAGGGGAGCTGTTTTTT. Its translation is CASSLNSRGELFF.

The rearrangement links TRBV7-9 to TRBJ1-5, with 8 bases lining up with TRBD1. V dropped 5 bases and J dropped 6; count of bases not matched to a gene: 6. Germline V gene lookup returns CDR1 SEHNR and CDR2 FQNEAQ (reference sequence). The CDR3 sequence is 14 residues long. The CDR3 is CASSIGQGGQPQHF. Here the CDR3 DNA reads TGTGCCAGCAGCATCGGACAGGGCGGTCAGCCCCAGCATTTT.

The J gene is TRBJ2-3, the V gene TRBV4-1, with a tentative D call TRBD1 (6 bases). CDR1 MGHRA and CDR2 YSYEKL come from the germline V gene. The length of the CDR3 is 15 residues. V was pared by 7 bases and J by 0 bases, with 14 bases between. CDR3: CASTTDSLSTDTQYF. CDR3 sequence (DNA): TGCGCCAGCACTACGGACAGCCTGAGCACAGATACGCAGTATTTT.

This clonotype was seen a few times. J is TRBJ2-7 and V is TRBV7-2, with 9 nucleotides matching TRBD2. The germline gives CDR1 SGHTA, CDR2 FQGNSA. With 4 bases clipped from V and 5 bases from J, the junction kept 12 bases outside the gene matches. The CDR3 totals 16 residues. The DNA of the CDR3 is TGTGCCAGCAGCTCAGGCGCCTGGACTAGCGTCCACGAGCAGTACTTC. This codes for CASSSGAWTSVHEQYF.

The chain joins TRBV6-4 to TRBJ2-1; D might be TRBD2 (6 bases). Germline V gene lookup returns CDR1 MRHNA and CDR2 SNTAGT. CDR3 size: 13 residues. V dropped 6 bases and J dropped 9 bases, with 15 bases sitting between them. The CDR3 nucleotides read TGTGCCAGCAGAGTACTCGTGGGACTTGAGCAGTTCTTC. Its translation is CASRVLVGLEQFF.

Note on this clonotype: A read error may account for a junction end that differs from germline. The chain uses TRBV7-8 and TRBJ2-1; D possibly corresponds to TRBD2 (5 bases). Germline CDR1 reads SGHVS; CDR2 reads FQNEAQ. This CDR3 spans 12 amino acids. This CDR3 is CASSLSDSEKFF. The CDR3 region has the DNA TGTGCAAGCAGCTTATCGGACTCAGAGAAGTTCTTC.

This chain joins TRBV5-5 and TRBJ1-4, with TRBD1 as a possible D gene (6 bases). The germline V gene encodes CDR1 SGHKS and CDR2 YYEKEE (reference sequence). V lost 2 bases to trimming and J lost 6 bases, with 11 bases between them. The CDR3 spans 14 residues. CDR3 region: CASSLQGRDEKLFF. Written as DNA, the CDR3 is TGTGCCAGCAGCTTACAGGGAAGAGATGAAAAACTGTTTTTT.

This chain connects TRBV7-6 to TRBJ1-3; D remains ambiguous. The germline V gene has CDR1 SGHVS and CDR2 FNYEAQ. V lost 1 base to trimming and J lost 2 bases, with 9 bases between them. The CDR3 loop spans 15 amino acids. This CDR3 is CASSLGVPPGNTIYF. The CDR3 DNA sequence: TGTGCCAGCAGCTTAGGGGTCCCTCCTGGAAACACCATATATTTT.

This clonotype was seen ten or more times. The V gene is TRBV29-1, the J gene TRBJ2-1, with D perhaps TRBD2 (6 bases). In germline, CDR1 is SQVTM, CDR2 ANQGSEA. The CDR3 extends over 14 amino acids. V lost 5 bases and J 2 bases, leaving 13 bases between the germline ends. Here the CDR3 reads CSVLDYPAYNEQFF. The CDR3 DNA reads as TGCAGCGTTCTGGACTACCCCGCCTACAATGAGCAGTTCTTC.

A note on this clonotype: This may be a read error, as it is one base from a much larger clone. The CDR3 loop is CASSPGTGDDTDAFF. The CDR3 DNA reads TGTGCCAGCAGCCCCGGGACAGGGGACGACACTGACGCTTTCTTT. The rearrangement uses TRBV7-2 and TRBJ1-1; 10 nucleotides line up with TRBD1. Germline assignment: CDR1 SGHTA and CDR2 FQGNSA. This CDR3 contains 15 residues.

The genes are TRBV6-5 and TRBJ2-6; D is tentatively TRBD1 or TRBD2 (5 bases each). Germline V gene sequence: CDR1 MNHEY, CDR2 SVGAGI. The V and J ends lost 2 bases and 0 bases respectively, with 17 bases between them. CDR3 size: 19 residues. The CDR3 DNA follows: TGTGCCAGCAGTTACCGGAGAGGGGTCGCCTTCTCTGGGGCCAACGTCCTGACTTTC. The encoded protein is CASSYRRGVAFSGANVLTF.

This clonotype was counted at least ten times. The CDR3 sequence: CASSLVGGGGAIYEQFF. Here the CDR3 DNA reads TGTGCCAGCAGCTTAGTCGGAGGCGGGGGGGCCATCTATGAGCAGTTCTTC. The chain has TRBV7-2 and TRBJ2-1; 9 nucleotides agree with TRBD2. This CDR3 contains 17 residues. Germline loops: CDR1 SGHTA, CDR2 FQGNSA. The junction had 12 bases not matched to a gene; V was cut back by 1 base and J by 8 bases.

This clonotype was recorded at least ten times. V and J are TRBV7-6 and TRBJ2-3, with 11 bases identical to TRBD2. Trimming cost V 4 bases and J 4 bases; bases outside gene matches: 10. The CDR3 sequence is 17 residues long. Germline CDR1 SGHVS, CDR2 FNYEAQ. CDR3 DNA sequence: TGTGCCAGCAGCTCACTAGCGGGGGACCTGTTCGCAGATACGCAGTATTTT. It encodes CASSSLAGDLFADTQYF.

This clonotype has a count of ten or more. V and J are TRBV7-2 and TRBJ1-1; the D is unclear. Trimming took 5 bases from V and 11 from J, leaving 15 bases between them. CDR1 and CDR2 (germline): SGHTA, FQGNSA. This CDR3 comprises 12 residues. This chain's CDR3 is CASSKTTLNAFF. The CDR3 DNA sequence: TGTGCCAGCAGCAAAACCACACTGAATGCTTTCTTT.

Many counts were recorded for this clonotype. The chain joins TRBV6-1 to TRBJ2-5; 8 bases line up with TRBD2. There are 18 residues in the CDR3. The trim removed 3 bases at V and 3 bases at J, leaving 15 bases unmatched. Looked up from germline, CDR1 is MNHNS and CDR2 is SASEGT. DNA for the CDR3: TGTGCCAGCAGTGACCCCCCGGGTGGCGGGGGGACCGAAGAGACCCAGTACTTC. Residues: CASSDPPGGGGTEETQYF.

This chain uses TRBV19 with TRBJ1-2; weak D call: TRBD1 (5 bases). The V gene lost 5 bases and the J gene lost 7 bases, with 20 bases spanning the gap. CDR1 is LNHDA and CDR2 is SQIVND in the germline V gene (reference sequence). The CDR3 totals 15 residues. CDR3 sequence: CASSRTSRGESGYTF. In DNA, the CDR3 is TGTGCCAGTAGTCGGACGAGTAGAGGGGAGAGTGGCTACACCTTC.

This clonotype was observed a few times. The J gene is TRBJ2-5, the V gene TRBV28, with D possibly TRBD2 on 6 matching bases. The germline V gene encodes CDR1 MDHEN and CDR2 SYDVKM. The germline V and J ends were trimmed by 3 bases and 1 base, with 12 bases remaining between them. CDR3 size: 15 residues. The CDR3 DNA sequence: TGTGCCAGCAGTTTTAGCGGCAGCACCCAAGAGACCCAGTACTTC. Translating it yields CASSFSGSTQETQYF. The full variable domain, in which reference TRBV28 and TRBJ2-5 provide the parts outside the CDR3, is DVKVTQSSRYLVKRTGEKVFLECVQDMDHENMFWYRQDPGLGLRLIYFSYDVKMKEKGDIPEGYSVSREKKERFSLILESASTNQTSMYLCASSFSGSTQETQYFGPGTRLLVL.

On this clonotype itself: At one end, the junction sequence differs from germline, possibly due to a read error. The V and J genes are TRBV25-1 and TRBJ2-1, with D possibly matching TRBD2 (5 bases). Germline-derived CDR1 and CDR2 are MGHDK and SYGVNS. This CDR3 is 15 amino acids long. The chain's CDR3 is CARSELSGDYNEQFF. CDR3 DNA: TGTGCCAGAAGTGAGCTGAGCGGAGACTACAATGAGCAGTTCTTC.

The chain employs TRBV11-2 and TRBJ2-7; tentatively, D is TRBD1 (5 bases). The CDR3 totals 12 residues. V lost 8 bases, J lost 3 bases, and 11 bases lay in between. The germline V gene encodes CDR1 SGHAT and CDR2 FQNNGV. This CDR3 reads CASGSTVYEQYF. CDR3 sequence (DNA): TGTGCCAGCGGATCGACAGTCTACGAGCAGTACTTC.

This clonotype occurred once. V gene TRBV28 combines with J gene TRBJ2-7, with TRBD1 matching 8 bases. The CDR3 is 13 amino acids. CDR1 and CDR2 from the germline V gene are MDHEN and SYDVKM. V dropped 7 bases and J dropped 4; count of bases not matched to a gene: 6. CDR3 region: CASNEDREYEQYF. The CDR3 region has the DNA TGTGCCAGCAATGAGGACAGGGAGTACGAGCAGTACTTC.

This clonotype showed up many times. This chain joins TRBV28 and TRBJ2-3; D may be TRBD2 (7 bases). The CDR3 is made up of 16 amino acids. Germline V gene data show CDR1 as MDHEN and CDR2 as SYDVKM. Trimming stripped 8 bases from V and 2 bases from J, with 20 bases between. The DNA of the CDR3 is TGTGCCAGCCCCGAGGGGGGGCCTCTGAACACAGATACGCAGTATTTT. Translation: CASPEGGPLNTDTQYF.

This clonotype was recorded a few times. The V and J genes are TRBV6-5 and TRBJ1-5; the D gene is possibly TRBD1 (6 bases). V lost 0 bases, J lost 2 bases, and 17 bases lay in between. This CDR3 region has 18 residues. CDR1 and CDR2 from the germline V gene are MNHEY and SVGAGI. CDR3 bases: TGTGCCAGCAGTTACTCGAGAGGGGGTCAGGGACGCAATCAGCCCCAGCATTTT. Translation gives CASSYSRGGQGRNQPQHF.

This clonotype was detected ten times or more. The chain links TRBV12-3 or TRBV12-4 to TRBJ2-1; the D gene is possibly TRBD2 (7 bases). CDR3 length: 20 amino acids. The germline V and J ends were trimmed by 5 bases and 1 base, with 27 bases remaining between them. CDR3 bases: TGTGCCAGCAGTCATACAGGACGCTCTGAGCGGGACAAGTCCTACAATGAGCAGTTCTTC. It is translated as CASSHTGRSERDKSYNEQFF.

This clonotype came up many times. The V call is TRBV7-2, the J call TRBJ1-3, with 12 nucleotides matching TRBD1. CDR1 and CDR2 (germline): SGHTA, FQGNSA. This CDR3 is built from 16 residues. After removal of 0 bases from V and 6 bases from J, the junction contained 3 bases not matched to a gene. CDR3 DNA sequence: TGTGCCAGCAGCTTAGCGCTGGGACAGGGGGCAAACACCATATATTTT. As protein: CASSLALGQGANTIYF. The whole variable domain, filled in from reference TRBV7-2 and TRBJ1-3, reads GAGVSQSPSNKVTEKGKDVELRCDPISGHTALYWYRQSLGQGLEFLIYFQGNSAPDKSGLPSDRFSAERTGGSVSTLTIQRTQQEDSAVYLCASSLALGQGANTIYFGEGSWLTVV.

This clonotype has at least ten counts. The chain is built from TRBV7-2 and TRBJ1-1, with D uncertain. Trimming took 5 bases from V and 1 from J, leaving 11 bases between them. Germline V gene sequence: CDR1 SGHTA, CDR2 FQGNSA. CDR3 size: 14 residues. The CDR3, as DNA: TGTGCCAGCAGCATGACCCCGAAGAACACTGAAGCTTTCTTT. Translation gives CASSMTPKNTEAFF.

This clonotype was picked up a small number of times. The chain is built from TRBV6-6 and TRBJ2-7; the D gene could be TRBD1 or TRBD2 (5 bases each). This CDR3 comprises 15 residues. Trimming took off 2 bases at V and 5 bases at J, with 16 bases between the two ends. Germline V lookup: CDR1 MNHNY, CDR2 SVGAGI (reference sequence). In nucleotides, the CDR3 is TGTGCCAGCAGTTACGAGGGGAAGGGTAGGGACGAGCAGTACTTC. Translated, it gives CASSYEGKGRDEQYF.

The CDR3 protein is CASRPGLAGGPNEQFF. The CDR3 bases are TGTGCCAGTAGGCCGGGACTAGCGGGGGGGCCCAATGAGCAGTTCTTC. The chain employs TRBV19 and TRBJ2-1, with TRBD2 identical over 16 bases. The V segment lost 6 bases and the J segment 6 bases; nucleotides outside the gene matches: 5. Germline lookup yields CDR1 LNHDA and CDR2 SQIVND (reference sequence). The CDR3 loop spans 16 amino acids.

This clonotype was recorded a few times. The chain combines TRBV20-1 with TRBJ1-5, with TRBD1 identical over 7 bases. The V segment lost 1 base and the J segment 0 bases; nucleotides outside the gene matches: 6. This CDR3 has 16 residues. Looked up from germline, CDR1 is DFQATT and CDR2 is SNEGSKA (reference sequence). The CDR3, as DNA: TGCAGTGCTAGAGCAGGGGGAACTCATAGCAATCAGCCCCAGCATTTT. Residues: CSARAGGTHSNQPQHF.

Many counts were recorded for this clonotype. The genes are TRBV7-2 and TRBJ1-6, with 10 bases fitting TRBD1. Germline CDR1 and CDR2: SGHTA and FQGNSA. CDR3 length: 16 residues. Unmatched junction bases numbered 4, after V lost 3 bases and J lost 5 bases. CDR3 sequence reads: CASSFGQGGHNSPLHF. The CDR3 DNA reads TGTGCCAGCAGCTTTGGACAGGGGGGGCATAATTCACCCCTCCACTTT. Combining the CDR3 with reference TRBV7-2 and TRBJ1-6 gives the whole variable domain GAGVSQSPSNKVTEKGKDVELRCDPISGHTALYWYRQSLGQGLEFLIYFQGNSAPDKSGLPSDRFSAERTGGSVSTLTIQRTQQEDSAVYLCASSFGQGGHNSPLHFGNGTRLTVT.